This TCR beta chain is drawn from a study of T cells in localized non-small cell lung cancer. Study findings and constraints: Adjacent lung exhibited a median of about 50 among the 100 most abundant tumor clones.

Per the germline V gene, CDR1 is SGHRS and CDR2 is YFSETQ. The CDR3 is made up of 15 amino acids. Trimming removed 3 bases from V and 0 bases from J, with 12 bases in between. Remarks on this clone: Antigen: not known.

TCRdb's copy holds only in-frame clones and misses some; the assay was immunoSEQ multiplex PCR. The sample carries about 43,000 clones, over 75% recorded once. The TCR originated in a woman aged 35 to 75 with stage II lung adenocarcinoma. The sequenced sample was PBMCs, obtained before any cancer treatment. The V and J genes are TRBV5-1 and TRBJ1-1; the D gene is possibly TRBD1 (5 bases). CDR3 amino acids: CASSWDPGLNTEAFF. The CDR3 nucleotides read TGCGCCAGCAGCTGGGATCCGGGACTGAACACTGAAGCTTTCTTT.